Below are 28 T cell receptor beta chains sequenced from a single sample in a study of human T cells and chemical hapten exposure. Time point given: patch test 2, 6 weeks after DPC sensitization. The treatment is: therapeutic diphenylcyclopropenone sensitization with weekly scalp DPC. TCRdb independently ran MiXCR on the RACE reads; one entry per CDR3 protein. The sample records more than 75,000 distinct CDR3 sequences, approximately 10% being singletons. Sequencing was performed on whole blood, taken in connection with sensitization to the hapten diphenylcyclopropenone (DPC). Receptor source: a woman between 25 and 40 years old with alopecia areata. Some clones in this sample may be carry-over from other donors' samples.

This clonotype was seen ten or more times. J is TRBJ1-1 and V is TRBV14, with no clear D. Trimming stripped 0 bases from V and 1 base from J, with 9 bases between. The CDR3 has 15 residues. The germline V gene encodes CDR1 SGHDN and CDR2 FVKESK. CDR3 sequence (DNA): TGTGCCAGCAGCCAAGATGTAAGGCGGAACACTGAAGCTTTCTTT. It is translated as CASSQDVRRNTEAFF.

At least ten counts were recorded for this clonotype. V is TRBV9 and J is TRBJ2-7, with D maybe TRBD2 (5 bases). The CDR3 spans 14 residues. Trimming shortened V by 3 bases and J by 2 bases, and 12 bases separated the two germline ends. CDR1 is SGDLS, CDR2 YYNGEE, per germline. In nucleotides, the CDR3 is TGTGCCAGCAGCGAAACGGGGAGCCCCTACGAGCAGTACTTC. Its translation: CASSETGSPYEQYF.

The table lists this clonotype with a few counts. This chain joins TRBV6-2 or TRBV6-3 and TRBJ1-5, with a tentative D call TRBD1 (6 bases). The CDR3 runs to 14 residues. Looked up from germline, CDR1 is MNHEY and CDR2 is SVGEGT. Trimming cost V 6 bases and J 8 bases, with 17 bases left between them. The CDR3 DNA reads TGTGCCAGCAGGCTGACAGGCAACTTGGAGCCCCAGCATTTT. It is translated as CASRLTGNLEPQHF.

This clonotype was seen many times. This chain connects TRBV28 to TRBJ2-7, with 9 bases lining up with TRBD1. Germline V lookup: CDR1 MDHEN, CDR2 SYDVKM. V dropped 4 bases and J dropped 5; count of bases not matched to a gene: 12. This CDR3 is built from 16 residues. The CDR3 loop is CASSSHSGQGINEQYF. The CDR3 DNA reads TGTGCCAGCAGTTCGCACTCGGGACAGGGTATCAACGAGCAGTACTTC.

Many counts were recorded for this clonotype. The rearrangement links TRBV12-3 or TRBV12-4 to TRBJ2-1; D is uncertain. The CDR3 is 16 residues long. V lost 6 bases to trimming and J lost 0 bases, with 15 bases between them. CDR3: CASSDIGGSSYNEQFF. In DNA form, the CDR3 reads TGTGCCAGCAGCGATATAGGTGGTTCCTCCTACAATGAGCAGTTCTTC.

The chain joins TRBV28 to TRBJ2-7; D unclear. The V and J ends lost 8 bases and 1 base respectively, with 18 bases between them. The length of the CDR3 is 15 residues. Germline V gene sequence: CDR1 MDHEN, CDR2 SYDVKM. This chain's CDR3 is CASQQRTLGSYEQYF. The CDR3 nucleotides read TGTGCCAGCCAACAGAGAACTCTGGGGTCCTACGAGCAGTACTTC.

This clonotype was detected ten times or more. This rearrangement joins TRBV5-1 to TRBJ1-1; D is perhaps TRBD1 (6 bases). In germline, CDR1 is SGHRS, CDR2 YFSETQ. V lost 1 base, J lost 4 bases, and 8 bases lay in between. The CDR3 runs to 13 residues. The CDR3, as DNA: TGCGCCAGCAGCTTGACAGGGCCCACTGAAGCTTTCTTT. Amino acids: CASSLTGPTEAFF.

Here the CDR3 reads CASSPVKRGENEQFF. The CDR3 DNA is TGTGCCAGCAGCCCTGTCAAGCGGGGGGAAAATGAGCAGTTCTTC. This chain links TRBV6-2 or TRBV6-3 with TRBJ2-1, with 9 nucleotides matching TRBD2. This CDR3 contains 15 residues. The trim removed 6 bases at V and 7 bases at J, leaving 10 bases unmatched. CDR1 MNHEY and CDR2 SVGEGT come from the germline V gene.

This clonotype was found many times. The chain recombines TRBV2 with TRBJ1-5; possible D gene TRBD1, 6 bases. Between the trimmed V and J ends, which lost 7 bases and 2 bases, there was a span of 12 bases. The CDR3 extends over 14 amino acids. Germline lookup yields CDR1 SNHLY and CDR2 FYNNEI. CDR3 loop: CASTREGGNQPQHF. The CDR3 DNA is TGTGCCAGCACCAGGGAGGGGGGCAATCAGCCCCAGCATTTT.

The chain links TRBV5-6 to TRBJ2-6; D remains ambiguous. This CDR3 contains 17 residues. The germline V gene has CDR1 SGHDT and CDR2 YYEEEE. V was pared by 0 bases and J by 0 bases, with 10 bases between. The CDR3 here is CASSLVGSSSGANVLTF. The CDR3 DNA reads TGTGCCAGCAGCTTGGTCGGCTCCTCCTCTGGGGCCAACGTCCTGACTTTC.

This clonotype turned up a few times. This chain links TRBV19 with TRBJ1-5; 10 nucleotides match TRBD1. With 3 bases clipped from V and 8 bases from J, the junction kept 10 bases outside the gene matches. This CDR3 spans 16 amino acids. Germline CDR1 and CDR2: LNHDA and SQIVND (reference sequence). DNA of the CDR3: TGTGCCAGTAGTATTCAGGGACAGGGGACGAGAGAGCCCCAGCATTTT. Its translation is CASSIQGQGTREPQHF.

Ten or more counts support this clonotype. The chain combines TRBV11-3 with TRBJ1-2; 12 positions match TRBD1. The CDR3 sequence is 14 residues long. V gave up 8 bases and J gave up 7 bases; unmatched junction bases: 8. The germline gives CDR1 SGHNT, CDR2 YENEEA. CDR3 protein: CASRLGQGASGYTF. The CDR3, as DNA: TGTGCCAGCCGCCTGGGACAGGGGGCTAGTGGCTACACCTTC.

The CDR3 region is CASRSGQTIYEQYF. In DNA, the CDR3 is TGTGCCAGCAGGTCAGGACAGACTATTTACGAGCAGTACTTC. The genes are TRBV28 and TRBJ2-7, with a possible D match to TRBD1 (6 bases). Germline V gene data show CDR1 as MDHEN and CDR2 as SYDVKM. The CDR3 runs 14 residues. V shed 6 bases and J shed 4 bases, with 16 bases lying between them. The full variable domain, rest sourced from reference TRBV28 and TRBJ2-7, is DVKVTQSSRYLVKRTGEKVFLECVQDMDHENMFWYRQDPGLGLRLIYFSYDVKMKEKGDIPEGYSVSREKKERFSLILESASTNQTSMYLCASRSGQTIYEQYFGPGTRLTVT.

This clonotype has at least ten counts. V is TRBV7-6 and J is TRBJ2-2, with 10 bases aligning to TRBD2. CDR1 and CDR2 from the germline V gene are SGHVS and FNYEAQ. This CDR3 is built from 16 residues. Germline trimming cut 1 base from V and 1 base from J; bases unmatched to any gene: 0. The CDR3 sequence: CASSLGLAGNTGELFF. DNA for the CDR3: TGTGCCAGCAGCTTAGGACTAGCGGGGAACACCGGGGAGCTGTTTTTT.

The chain couples TRBV9 to TRBJ2-5; D perhaps matches TRBD1 (6 bases). The CDR3 runs to 15 residues. Germline V gene sequence: CDR1 SGDLS, CDR2 YYNGEE. V was pared by 2 bases and J by 4 bases, with 15 bases between. The CDR3 nucleotides are TGTGCCAGCAGCGTCCGACCGCGAGGGGGAGAGACCCAGTACTTC. Its protein is CASSVRPRGGETQYF.

This chain connects TRBV20-1 to TRBJ2-2; 7 positions match TRBD1. V dropped 5 bases and J dropped 6; count of bases not matched to a gene: 9. The germline V gene encodes CDR1 DFQATT and CDR2 SNEGSKA (reference sequence). The CDR3 is 14 residues long. The chain's CDR3 is CSARRDSVSGELFF. CDR3 sequence (DNA): TGCAGTGCTCGCCGGGACAGTGTCTCCGGGGAGCTGTTTTTT.

Ten or more counts support this clonotype. The chain uses TRBV7-2 and TRBJ2-3, with TRBD2 identical over 8 bases. The CDR3 has 14 residues. V shed 2 bases and J 4 bases; nucleotides not matched to a gene: 2. Germline V gene lookup returns CDR1 SGHTA and CDR2 FQGNSA. The CDR3 loop reads CASSLNGGADTQYF. CDR3 in DNA: TGTGCCAGCAGCTTAAACGGGGGGGCAGATACGCAGTATTTT.

The chain carries TRBV11-3 and TRBJ1-1; D is undetermined. There are 13 residues in the CDR3. Germline CDR1 is SGHNT and CDR2 is YENEEA. V gave up 0 bases and J gave up 5 bases, with 7 bases separating them. The CDR3 region is CASSLDPRTEAFF. The CDR3 DNA reads TGTGCCAGCAGCTTAGATCCAAGGACTGAAGCTTTCTTT.

This clonotype has a count of ten or more. The chain links TRBV7-6 to TRBJ1-1; 8 bases line up with TRBD1. J lost 4 bases, V lost 1 base, and 2 bases had no gene match. There are 14 residues in the CDR3. The germline V gene has CDR1 SGHVS and CDR2 FNYEAQ. The CDR3 reads CASSLGDRTTEAFF. The CDR3 coding sequence is TGTGCCAGCAGCTTAGGGGACAGGACCACTGAAGCTTTCTTT.

This clonotype was seen only a few times. The chain has TRBV7-2 and TRBJ1-2; no definite D call. The germline V gene encodes CDR1 SGHTA and CDR2 FQGNSA. Trimming took 7 bases from V and 2 from J, leaving 14 bases between them. This CDR3 is built from 14 residues. CDR3 bases: TGTGCCAGCACTATAAGGACGGCAAACTATGGCTACACCTTC. Translation: CASTIRTANYGYTF.

There are many counts of this clonotype. The chain recombines TRBV11-2 with TRBJ1-2; tentatively, D is TRBD1 (6 bases). This CDR3 contains 12 residues. The V and J ends lost 4 bases and 4 bases respectively, with 7 bases between them. The germline V gene has CDR1 SGHAT and CDR2 FQNNGV. The CDR3 sequence is CASSSDSYGYTF. The CDR3 DNA reads TGTGCCAGCAGCTCGGACAGCTATGGCTACACCTTC.

This clonotype was picked up many times. The chain employs TRBV5-1 and TRBJ1-4; D remains unclear. The CDR3 loop spans 13 amino acids. From germline, CDR1 is SGHRS and CDR2 YFSETQ. Between the trimmed V and J ends, which lost 5 bases and 0 bases, there was a span of 5 bases. This CDR3 reads CASRPSTNEKLFF. CDR3 DNA: TGCGCCAGCAGGCCGTCAACTAATGAAAAACTGTTTTTT.

The sample holds a few counts of this clonotype. The chain combines TRBV12-3 or TRBV12-4 with TRBJ2-7, with 10 nucleotides matching TRBD2. With 5 bases clipped from V and 3 bases from J, the junction kept 4 bases outside the gene matches. The CDR3 is made up of 14 amino acids. The chain's CDR3 is CASSSGGAIYEQYF. In nucleotides, the CDR3 is TGTGCCAGCAGTAGCGGGGGGGCCATCTACGAGCAGTACTTC.

The chain is built from TRBV7-2 and TRBJ1-5; the D is unclear. CDR3 length: 13 amino acids. The ends were cut back, 6 bases at V and 0 bases at J, with 6 bases in the middle. Germline assignment: CDR1 SGHTA and CDR2 FQGNSA. The CDR3 sequence: CASSLISNQPQHF. CDR3 DNA: TGTGCCAGCAGTCTGATTAGCAATCAGCCCCAGCATTTT.

The chain has TRBV9 and TRBJ1-6, with D possibly matching TRBD1 (5 bases). The V end was cut by 3 bases, the J end by 9 bases, with 16 bases between. Germline V gene sequence: CDR1 SGDLS, CDR2 YYNGEE. The CDR3 extends over 15 amino acids. The CDR3 spells CASSGSGIGGSPLHF. The DNA of the CDR3 is TGTGCCAGCAGCGGTTCAGGGATAGGCGGTTCACCCCTCCACTTT.

V is TRBV7-6 and J is TRBJ2-7; 10 bases line up with TRBD1. V lost 2 bases to trimming and J lost 5 bases; unmatched junction nucleotides: 3. CDR3 size: 14 residues. In germline, CDR1 is SGHVS, CDR2 FNYEAQ. The CDR3: CASSLRTGGHEQYF. Here the CDR3 DNA reads TGTGCCAGCAGCTTACGGACAGGGGGTCACGAGCAGTACTTC.

This clonotype was detected many times. The chain links TRBV6-1 to TRBJ1-6; D is ambiguous. The CDR3 runs 18 residues. The V gene's germline CDR1 is MNHNS and CDR2 SASEGT. V dropped 0 bases and J dropped 8 bases, with 20 bases sitting between them. CDR3 in amino acids: CASSEARETPAFDSPLHF. The DNA for the CDR3 is TGTGCCAGCAGTGAAGCGCGAGAGACCCCGGCCTTTGATTCACCCCTCCACTTT.

The table lists this clonotype with many counts. J is TRBJ2-5 and V is TRBV29-1, with D perhaps TRBD1 or TRBD2 (5 bases each). This CDR3 contains 12 residues. Looked up from germline, CDR1 is SQVTM and CDR2 is ANQGSEA. V lost 7 bases and J 7 bases, leaving 16 bases between the germline ends. The CDR3 DNA sequence: TGCAGCGCGGGACCGGGTATAGTGACCCAGTACTTC. Protein product: CSAGPGIVTQYF. Drawing the rest from reference TRBV29-1 and TRBJ2-5, the complete variable domain is SAVISQKPSRDICQRGTSLTIQCQVDSQVTMMFWYRQQPGQSLTLIATANQGSEATYESGFVIDKFPISRPNLTFSTLTVSNMSPEDSSIYLCSAGPGIVTQYFGPGTRLLVL.